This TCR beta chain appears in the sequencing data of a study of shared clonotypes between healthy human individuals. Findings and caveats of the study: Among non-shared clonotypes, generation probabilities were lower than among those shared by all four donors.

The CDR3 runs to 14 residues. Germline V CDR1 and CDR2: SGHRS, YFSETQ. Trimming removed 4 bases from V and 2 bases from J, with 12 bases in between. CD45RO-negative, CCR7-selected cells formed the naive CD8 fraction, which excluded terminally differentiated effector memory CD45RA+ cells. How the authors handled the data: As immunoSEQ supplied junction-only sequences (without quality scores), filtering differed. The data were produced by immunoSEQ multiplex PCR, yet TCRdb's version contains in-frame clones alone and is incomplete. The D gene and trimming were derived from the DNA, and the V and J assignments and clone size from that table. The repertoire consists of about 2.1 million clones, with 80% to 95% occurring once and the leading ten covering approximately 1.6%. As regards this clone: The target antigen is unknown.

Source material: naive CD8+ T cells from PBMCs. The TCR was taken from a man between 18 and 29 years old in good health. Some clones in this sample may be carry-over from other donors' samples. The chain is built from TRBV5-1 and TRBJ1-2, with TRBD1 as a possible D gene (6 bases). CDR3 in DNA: TGCGCCAGCAGCATCGTACAGGGAAACTATGGCTACACCTTC. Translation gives CASSIVQGNYGYTF.